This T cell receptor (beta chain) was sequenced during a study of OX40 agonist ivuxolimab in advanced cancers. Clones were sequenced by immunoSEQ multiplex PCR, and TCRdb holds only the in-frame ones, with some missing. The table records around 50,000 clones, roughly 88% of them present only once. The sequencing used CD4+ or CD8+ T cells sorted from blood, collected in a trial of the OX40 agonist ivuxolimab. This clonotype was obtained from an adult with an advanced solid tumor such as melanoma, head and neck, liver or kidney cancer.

The CDR3 reads CASRKQVVMAYEQYF. DNA of the CDR3: TGTGCCAGCAGGAAACAGGTAGTAATGGCCTACGAGCAGTACTTC. V and J are TRBV6-1 and TRBJ2-7, with TRBD1 as a possible D gene (5 bases). The V end lost 6 bases, the J end lost 2 bases, and 17 bases lay between the germline ends. The CDR3 runs 15 residues. The germline V gene has CDR1 MNHNS and CDR2 SASEGT.